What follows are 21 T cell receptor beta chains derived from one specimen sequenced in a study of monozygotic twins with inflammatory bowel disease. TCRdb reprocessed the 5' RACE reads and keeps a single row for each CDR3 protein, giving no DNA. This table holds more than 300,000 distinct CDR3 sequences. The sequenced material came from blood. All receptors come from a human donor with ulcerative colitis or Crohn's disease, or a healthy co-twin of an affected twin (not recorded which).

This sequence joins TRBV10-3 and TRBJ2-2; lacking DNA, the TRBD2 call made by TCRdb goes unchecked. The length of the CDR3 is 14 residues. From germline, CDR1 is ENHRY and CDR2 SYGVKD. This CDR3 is CAIGLAGGTGELFF.

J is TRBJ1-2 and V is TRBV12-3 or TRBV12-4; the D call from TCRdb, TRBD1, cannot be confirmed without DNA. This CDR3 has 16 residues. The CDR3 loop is CASRPFKTGLPYGYTF.

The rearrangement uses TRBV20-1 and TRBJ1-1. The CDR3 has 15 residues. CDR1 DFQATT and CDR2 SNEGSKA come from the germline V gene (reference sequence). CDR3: CSARDPAAQNTEAFF.

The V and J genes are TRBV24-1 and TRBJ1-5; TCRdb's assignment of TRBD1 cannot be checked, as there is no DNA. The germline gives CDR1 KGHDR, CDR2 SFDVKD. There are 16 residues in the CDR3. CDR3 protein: CATSDSLTGRNQPQHF.

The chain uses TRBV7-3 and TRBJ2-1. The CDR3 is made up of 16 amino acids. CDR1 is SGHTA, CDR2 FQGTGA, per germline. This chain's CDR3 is CASSLTGRIPYNEQFF.

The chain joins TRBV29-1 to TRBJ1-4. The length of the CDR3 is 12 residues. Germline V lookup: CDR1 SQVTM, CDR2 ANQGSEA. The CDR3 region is CSVKIANEKLFF.

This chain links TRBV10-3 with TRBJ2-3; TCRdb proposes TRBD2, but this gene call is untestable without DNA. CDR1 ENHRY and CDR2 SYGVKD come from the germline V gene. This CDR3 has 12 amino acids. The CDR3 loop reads CAISKAADTQYF.

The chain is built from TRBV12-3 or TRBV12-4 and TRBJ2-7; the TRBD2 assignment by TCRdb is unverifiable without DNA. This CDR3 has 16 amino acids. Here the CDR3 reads CASTFGSRLPFGEQYF.

CDR3 region: CASSLSGQGASTPLNTEAFF. The chain combines TRBV27 with TRBJ1-1; TCRdb's assignment of TRBD1 cannot be checked, as there is no DNA. The V gene's germline CDR1 is MNHEY and CDR2 SMNVEV (reference sequence). The CDR3 covers 20 residues.

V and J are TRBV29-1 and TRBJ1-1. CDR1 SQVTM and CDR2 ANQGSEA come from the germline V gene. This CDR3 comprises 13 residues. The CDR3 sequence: CSVLFGTDRSAFF.

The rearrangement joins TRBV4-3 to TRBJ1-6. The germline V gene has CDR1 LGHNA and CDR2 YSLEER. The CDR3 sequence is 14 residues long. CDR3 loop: CASSQQSFLSPLHF.

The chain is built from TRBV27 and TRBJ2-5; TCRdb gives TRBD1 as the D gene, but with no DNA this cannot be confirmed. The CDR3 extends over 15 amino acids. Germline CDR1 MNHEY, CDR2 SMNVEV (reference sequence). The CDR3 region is CASSLRQGAGETQYF.

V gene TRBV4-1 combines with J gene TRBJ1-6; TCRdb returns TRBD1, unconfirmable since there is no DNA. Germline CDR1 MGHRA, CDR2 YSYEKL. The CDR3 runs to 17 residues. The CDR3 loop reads CASSQDRDRIYNSPLHF.

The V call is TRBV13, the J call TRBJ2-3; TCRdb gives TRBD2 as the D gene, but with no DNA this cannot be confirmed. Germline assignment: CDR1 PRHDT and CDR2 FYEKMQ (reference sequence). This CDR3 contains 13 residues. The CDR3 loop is CASRRRGADTQYF.

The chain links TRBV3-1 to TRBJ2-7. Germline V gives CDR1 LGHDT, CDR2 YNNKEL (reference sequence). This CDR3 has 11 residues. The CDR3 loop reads CASSQSSGEHF.

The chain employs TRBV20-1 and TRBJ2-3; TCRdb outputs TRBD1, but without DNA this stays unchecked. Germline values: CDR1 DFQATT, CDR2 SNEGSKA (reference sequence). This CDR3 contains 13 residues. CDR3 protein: CSALRDKTDTQYF.

CDR3 sequence reads: CASSLDGQGWDTEAFF. The chain uses TRBV7-3 and TRBJ1-1; TCRdb outputs TRBD1, but without DNA this stays unchecked. CDR3 length: 16 residues. Germline assignment: CDR1 SGHTA and CDR2 FQGTGA.

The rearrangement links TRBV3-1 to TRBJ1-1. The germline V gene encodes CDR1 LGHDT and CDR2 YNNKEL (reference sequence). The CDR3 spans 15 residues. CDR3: CASSQGQVLNTEAFF.

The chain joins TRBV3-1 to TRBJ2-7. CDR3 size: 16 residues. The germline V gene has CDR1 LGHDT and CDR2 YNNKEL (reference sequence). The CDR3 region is CASSPSAVPYSYEQYF.

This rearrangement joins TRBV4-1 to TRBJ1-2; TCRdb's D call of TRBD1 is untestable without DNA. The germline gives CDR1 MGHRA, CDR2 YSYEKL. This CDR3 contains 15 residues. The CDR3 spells CASSHTRQTTYGYTF.

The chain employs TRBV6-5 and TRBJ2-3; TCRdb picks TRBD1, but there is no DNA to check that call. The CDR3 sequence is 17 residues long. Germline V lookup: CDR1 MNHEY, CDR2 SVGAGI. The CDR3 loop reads CASSYLPGQRNTDTQYF.